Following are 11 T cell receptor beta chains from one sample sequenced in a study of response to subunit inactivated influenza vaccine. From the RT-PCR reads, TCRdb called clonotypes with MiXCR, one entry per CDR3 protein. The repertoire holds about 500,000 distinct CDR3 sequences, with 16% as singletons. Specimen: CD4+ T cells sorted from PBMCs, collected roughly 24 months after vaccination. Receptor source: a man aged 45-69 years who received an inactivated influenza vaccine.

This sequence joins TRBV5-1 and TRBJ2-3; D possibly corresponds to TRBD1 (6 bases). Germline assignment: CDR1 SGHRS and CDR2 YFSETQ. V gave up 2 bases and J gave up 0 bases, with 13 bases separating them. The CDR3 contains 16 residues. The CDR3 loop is CASSFRGSFSTDTQYF. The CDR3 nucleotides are TGCGCCAGCAGCTTCAGGGGTTCCTTTAGCACAGATACGCAGTATTTT.

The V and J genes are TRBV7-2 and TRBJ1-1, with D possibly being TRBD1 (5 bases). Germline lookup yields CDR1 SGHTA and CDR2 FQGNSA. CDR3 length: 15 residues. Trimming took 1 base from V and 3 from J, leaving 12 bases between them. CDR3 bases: TGTGCCAGCAGCTTAGTAGGGGACGCGTACACTGAAGCTTTCTTT. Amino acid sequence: CASSLVGDAYTEAFF.

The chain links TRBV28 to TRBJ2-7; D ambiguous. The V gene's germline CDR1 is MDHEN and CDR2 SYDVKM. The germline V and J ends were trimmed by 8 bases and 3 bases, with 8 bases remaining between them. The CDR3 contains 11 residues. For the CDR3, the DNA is TGTGCCAGCCGACTGGGCTACGAGCAGTACTTC. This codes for CASRLGYEQYF.

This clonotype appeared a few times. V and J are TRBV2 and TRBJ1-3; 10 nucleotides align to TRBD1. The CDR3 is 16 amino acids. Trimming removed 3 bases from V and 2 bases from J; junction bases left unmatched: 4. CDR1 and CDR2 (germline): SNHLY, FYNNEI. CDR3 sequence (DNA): TGTGCCAGCAGTGACTCCGGGACAGGGGCTGGAAACACCATATATTTT. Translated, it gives CASSDSGTGAGNTIYF.

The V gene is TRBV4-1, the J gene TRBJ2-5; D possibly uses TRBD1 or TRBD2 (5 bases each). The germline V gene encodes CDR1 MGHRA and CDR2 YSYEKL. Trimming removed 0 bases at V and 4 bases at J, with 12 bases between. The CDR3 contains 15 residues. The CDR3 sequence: CASSQDARERETQYF. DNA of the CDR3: TGCGCCAGCAGCCAAGATGCCAGGGAGAGAGAGACCCAGTACTTC.

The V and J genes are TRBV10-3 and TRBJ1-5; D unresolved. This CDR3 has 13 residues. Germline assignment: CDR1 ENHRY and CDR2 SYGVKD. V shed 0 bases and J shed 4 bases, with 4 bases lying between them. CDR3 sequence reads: CAISESVNQPQHF. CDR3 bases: TGTGCCATCAGTGAGTCGGTGAATCAGCCCCAGCATTTT.

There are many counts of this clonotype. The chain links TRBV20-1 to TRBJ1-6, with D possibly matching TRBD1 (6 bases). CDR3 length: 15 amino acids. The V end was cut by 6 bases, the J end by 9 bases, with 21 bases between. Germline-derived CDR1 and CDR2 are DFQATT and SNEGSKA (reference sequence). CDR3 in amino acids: CSANNRDAWVSPLHF. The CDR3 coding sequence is TGCAGTGCAAACAACAGGGATGCGTGGGTTTCACCCCTCCACTTT.

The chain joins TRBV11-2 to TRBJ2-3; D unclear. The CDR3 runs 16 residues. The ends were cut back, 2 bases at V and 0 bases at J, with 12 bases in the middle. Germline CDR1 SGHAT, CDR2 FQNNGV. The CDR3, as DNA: TGTGCCAGCAGCTTACCCCACAGCTCTAGCACAGATACGCAGTATTTT. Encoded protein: CASSLPHSSSTDTQYF.

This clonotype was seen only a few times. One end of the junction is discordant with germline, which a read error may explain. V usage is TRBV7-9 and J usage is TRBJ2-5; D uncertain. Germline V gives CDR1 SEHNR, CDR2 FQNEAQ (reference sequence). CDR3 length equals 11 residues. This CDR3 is CASSYKENQYF. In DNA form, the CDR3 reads TGTGCCAGCAGTTACAAAGAGAACCAGTACTTC.

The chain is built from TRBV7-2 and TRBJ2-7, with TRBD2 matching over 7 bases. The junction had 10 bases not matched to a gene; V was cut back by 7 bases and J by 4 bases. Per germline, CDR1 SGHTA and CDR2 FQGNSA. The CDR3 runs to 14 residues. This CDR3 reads CASTNAGAGYEQYF. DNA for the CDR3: TGTGCCAGCACTAATGCGGGAGCGGGATACGAGCAGTACTTC.

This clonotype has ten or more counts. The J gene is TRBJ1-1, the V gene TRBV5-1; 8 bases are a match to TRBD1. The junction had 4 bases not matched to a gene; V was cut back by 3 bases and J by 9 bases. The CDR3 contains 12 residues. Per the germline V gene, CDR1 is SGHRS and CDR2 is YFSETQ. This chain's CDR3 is CASSYGQGKAFF. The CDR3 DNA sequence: TGCGCCAGCAGCTACGGACAGGGCAAAGCTTTCTTT.